The entry that follows covers one T cell receptor (beta chain) sequence. This sample is part of a study of blood T cell repertoires in COVID-19. Assay used: immunoSEQ multiplex PCR; TCRdb lists only in-frame clones, some missing. The table records about 140,000 clones, 75% to 90% of them present only once. The ends lost 6 bases at V and 7 bases at J; junction bases unmatched: 12. The CDR3 length is 14 residues. In germline, CDR1 is SQVTM, CDR2 ANQGSEA. V is TRBV29-1 and J is TRBJ1-1; TRBD1 matches at 9 bases. What was sequenced was peripheral blood. This TCR was recovered from a man in his 70s who had recovered from COVID-19. CDR3 in amino acids: CSVLPGQGKVEAFF. CDR3 bases: TGCAGCGTCCTACCGGGACAGGGTAAAGTTGAAGCTTTCTTT.